A single sample is the source of the 31 T cell receptor beta chains below, sequenced in a study of cytomegalovirus exposure and HLA in healthy donors. With 60 Vbeta and 13 Jbeta primers, the PCR was carried out. The repertoire was sequenced with immunoSEQ multiplex PCR; TCRdb's copy has only in-frame clones and lacks some. The table records some 200,000 clones, 84% of them present only once. The material sequenced was PBMCs. These receptors were taken from a woman aged 50 to 60 in good health and CMV-seropositive.

The V and J genes are TRBV9 and TRBJ1-2; unclear D gene. The length of the CDR3 is 13 residues. V lost 0 bases and J lost 4, with 7 bases in between. Germline CDR1 is SGDLS and CDR2 is YYNGEE. The CDR3 bases are TGTGCCAGCAGCGTAGTCGGAGGCTATGGCTACACCTTC. Amino acid sequence: CASSVVGGYGYTF.

The chain combines TRBV5-4 with TRBJ1-4; no firm D call. This CDR3 is built from 14 residues. V shed 0 bases and J shed 4 bases, with 7 bases lying between them. Germline CDR1 reads SGHNT; CDR2 reads YYREEE (reference sequence). The DNA for the CDR3 is TGTGCCAGCAGCTTGGGGAGCGATAATGAAAAACTGTTTTTT. As protein: CASSLGSDNEKLFF.

As concerns this clone: The junction differs from germline at one of its ends, possibly a read error. CDR3 in amino acids: CSSTTAPGEQYF. CDR3 nucleotide sequence: TGTTCCAGCACCACGGCCCCGGGGGAGCAGTACTTC. The chain is built from TRBV7-9 and TRBJ2-7; D may be TRBD2 (5 bases). There are 12 residues in the CDR3. CDR1 SEHNR and CDR2 FQNEAQ come from the germline V gene (reference sequence). The complete variable domain, with remaining parts taken from reference TRBV7-9 and TRBJ2-7, reads DTGVSQNPRHKITKRGQNVTFRCDPISEHNRLYWYRQTLGQGPEFLTYFQNEAQLEKSRLLSDRFSAERPKGSFSTLEIQRTEQGDSAMYLCSSTTAPGEQYFGPGTRLTVT.

This clone was detected only a few times. The chain employs TRBV2 and TRBJ1-5; TRBD1 matches at 10 bases. With V trimmed by 6 bases and J by 6 bases, 5 bases remained unmatched. This CDR3 has 14 amino acids. CDR1 and CDR2 from the germline V gene are SNHLY and FYNNEI. The CDR3 region is CASRADRGLQPQHF. The CDR3 DNA follows: TGTGCCAGCAGGGCCGACAGGGGGCTTCAGCCCCAGCATTTT.

The chain carries TRBV2 and TRBJ1-1; D gene ambiguous. V lost 8 bases, J lost 1 base, and 11 bases lay in between. Germline CDR1 SNHLY, CDR2 FYNNEI. The CDR3 runs to 13 residues. The CDR3 coding sequence is TGTGCCAGCCAAGTGACTGGGAACACTGAAGCTTTCTTT. Its protein product is CASQVTGNTEAFF.

The gene calls are TRBV5-1 and TRBJ1-2, with a tentative D call TRBD1 (6 bases). V shed 2 bases and J shed 4 bases, with 12 bases lying between them. In germline, CDR1 is SGHRS, CDR2 YFSETQ. The length of the CDR3 is 14 residues. Here the CDR3 DNA reads TGCGCCAGCAGCTTAGGGGGGGTAGGCTATGGCTACACCTTC. Its translation: CASSLGGVGYGYTF.

This clone was observed a few times. V is TRBV11-3 and J is TRBJ2-3; 9 bases are shared with TRBD2. The germline V gene has CDR1 SGHNT and CDR2 YENEEA. V was pared by 4 bases and J by 4 bases, with 9 bases of the junction left unmatched. The CDR3 spans 16 residues. CDR3 DNA: TGTGCCAGCAGCTACGGGGGCGGGGGGGCCGCAGATACGCAGTATTTT. This sequence encodes CASSYGGGGAADTQYF.

The chain carries TRBV9 and TRBJ2-2, with D maybe TRBD2 (6 bases). The CDR3 length is 17 residues. Germline assignment: CDR1 SGDLS and CDR2 YYNGEE. Trimming stripped 3 bases from V and 5 bases from J, with 20 bases between. The DNA for the CDR3 is TGTGCCAGCAGCGAAGCTCCAGGGACTCGGGCAACCGGGGAGCTGTTTTTT. Its protein product is CASSEAPGTRATGELFF. Supplemented by reference TRBV9 and TRBJ2-2, the full variable domain reads DSGVTQTPKHLITATGQRVTLRCSPRSGDLSVYWYQQSLDQGLQFLIQYYNGEERAKGNILERFSAQQFPDLHSELNLSSLELGDSALYFCASSEAPGTRATGELFFGEGSRLTVL.

V gene TRBV7-2 combines with J gene TRBJ2-7, with TRBD1 matching 8 bases. V shed 2 bases and J 6 bases; nucleotides not matched to a gene: 6. The CDR3 has 14 amino acids. Germline loops: CDR1 SGHTA, CDR2 FQGNSA. The DNA for the CDR3 is TGTGCCAGCAGCTTAACAGGGGGTCTAAGCGAGCAGTACTTC. It yields the protein CASSLTGGLSEQYF.

This clone was recorded once. This chain links TRBV10-2 with TRBJ1-2; 8 nucleotides agree with TRBD1. Unmatched junction bases numbered 12, after V lost 10 bases and J lost 8 bases. The CDR3 is 13 amino acids. Germline CDR1 and CDR2: WSHSY and SAAADI. The CDR3 reads CATGQGRWDGYTF. The CDR3 DNA follows: TGCGCCACCGGACAGGGAAGGTGGGACGGCTACACCTTC.

The chain combines TRBV7-9 with TRBJ2-2; possibly TRBD2 for D (5 bases). CDR3 length equals 15 residues. With 7 bases removed from V and 0 bases from J, the gap between germline ends came to 12 bases. CDR1 and CDR2 (germline): SEHNR, FQNEAQ (reference sequence). The CDR3 spells CASTTEAANTGELFF. CDR3 bases: TGTGCCAGCACCACGGAGGCCGCGAACACCGGGGAGCTGTTTTTT.

The chain is built from TRBV5-1 and TRBJ1-1; TRBD1 matches 9 bases. The CDR3 has 14 amino acids. Germline CDR1 SGHRS, CDR2 YFSETQ. After removal of 5 bases from V and 4 bases from J, the junction contained 6 bases not matched to a gene. The CDR3 protein is CASRRDRVGTEAFF. Here the CDR3 DNA reads TGCGCCAGCAGGAGGGACAGGGTTGGCACTGAAGCTTTCTTT.

This rearrangement joins TRBV7-2 to TRBJ1-5; D unresolved. Per germline, CDR1 SGHTA and CDR2 FQGNSA. V lost 5 bases and J lost 4, with 12 bases in between. This CDR3 has 14 amino acids. CDR3 sequence reads: CASSPKPGNQPQHF. The CDR3 DNA is TGTGCCAGCAGCCCCAAGCCGGGGAATCAGCCCCAGCATTTT.

The chain couples TRBV11-3 to TRBJ2-3; 8 bases agree with TRBD2. CDR1 and CDR2 (germline): SGHNT, YENEEA. After removal of 4 bases from V and 3 bases from J, the junction contained 6 bases not matched to a gene. The CDR3 is 15 amino acids. In DNA, the CDR3 is TGTGCCAGCAGCTCACTAGCGGCCCCAACAGATACGCAGTATTTT. Protein product: CASSSLAAPTDTQYF. Filled out from reference TRBV11-3 and TRBJ2-3, the complete variable domain reads EAGVVQSPRYKIIEKKQPVAFWCNPISGHNTLYWYLQNLGQGPELLIRYENEEAVDDSQLPKDRFSAERLKGVDSTLKIQPAELGDSAVYLCASSSLAAPTDTQYFGPGTRLTVL.

This rearrangement joins TRBV6-5 to TRBJ2-2; a possible D gene is TRBD1 (6 bases). V lost 5 bases, J lost 5 bases, and 12 bases lay in between. The CDR3 contains 14 residues. Germline V lookup: CDR1 MNHEY, CDR2 SVGAGI. Written as DNA, the CDR3 is TGTGCCAGCAGTCCATTAACAGGGACCGGGGAGCTGTTTTTT. It yields the protein CASSPLTGTGELFF.

The chain links TRBV5-5 to TRBJ2-7, with 7 positions matching TRBD2. This CDR3 has 12 amino acids. Losses at the gene ends were 0 bases for V and 6 bases for J; bases not matched to a gene: 0. Germline loops: CDR1 SGHKS, CDR2 YYEKEE (reference sequence). The CDR3 bases are TGTGCCAGCAGCTTGGGGGGGGGCGAGCAGTACTTC. Translating gives CASSLGGGEQYF.

The chain combines TRBV6-5 with TRBJ2-2; 11 nucleotides align to TRBD1. Germline assignment: CDR1 MNHEY and CDR2 SVGAGI. Losses at the gene ends were 8 bases for V and 6 bases for J; bases not matched to a gene: 8. This CDR3 is 15 amino acids long. The chain's CDR3 is CASPSGQGASGELFF. CDR3 coding DNA: TGTGCCAGCCCCTCAGGACAGGGGGCATCCGGGGAGCTGTTTTTT.

The chain joins TRBV7-3 to TRBJ2-1; 13 nucleotides line up with TRBD2. The CDR3 is made up of 20 amino acids. Germline V CDR1 and CDR2: SGHTA, FQGTGA. After removal of 1 base from V and 0 bases from J, the junction contained 9 bases not matched to a gene. The DNA for the CDR3 is TGTGCCAGCAGCTTAAGCCCTGGACTAGCGGGGGACAGCTCCTACAATGAGCAGTTCTTC. It is translated as CASSLSPGLAGDSSYNEQFF.

The chain links TRBV6-1 to TRBJ1-3, with 7 bases matching TRBD1. Germline V lookup: CDR1 MNHNS, CDR2 SASEGT. This CDR3 contains 16 residues. V lost 3 bases, J lost 3 bases, and 8 bases stayed unmatched. CDR3 sequence (DNA): TGTGCCAGCAGTGATAATAGTCAGGGGGGTGGAAACACCATATATTTT. Translating gives CASSDNSQGGGNTIYF.

This chain joins TRBV28 and TRBJ2-7; 9 bases are shared with TRBD1. The CDR3 spans 14 residues. V lost 5 bases, J lost 3 bases, and 5 bases stayed unmatched. From germline, CDR1 is MDHEN and CDR2 SYDVKM. The CDR3: CASSKPGQGYEQYF. CDR3 nucleotide sequence: TGTGCCAGCAGTAAACCGGGACAGGGCTACGAGCAGTACTTC. Combining the CDR3 with reference TRBV28 and TRBJ2-7 gives the whole variable domain DVKVTQSSRYLVKRTGEKVFLECVQDMDHENMFWYRQDPGLGLRLIYFSYDVKMKEKGDIPEGYSVSREKKERFSLILESASTNQTSMYLCASSKPGQGYEQYFGPGTRLTVT.

The V gene is TRBV5-4, the J gene TRBJ1-5; a possible D gene is TRBD1 (5 bases). V shed 2 bases and J shed 8 bases, with 11 bases lying between them. Looked up from germline, CDR1 is SGHNT and CDR2 is YYREEE (reference sequence). This CDR3 is 13 amino acids long. CDR3 sequence (DNA): TGTGCCAGCAGCTTAGCAGGGTCAGAGCCCCAGCATTTT. Translation gives CASSLAGSEPQHF.

In its sample, this clone was seen a few times. The sample holds other DNA sequences that translate to the same CDR3. The chain couples TRBV5-1 to TRBJ2-7, with TRBD2 as a possible D gene (5 bases). The CDR3 contains 15 residues. V lost 5 bases and J lost 3, with 18 bases in between. Per germline, CDR1 SGHRS and CDR2 YFSETQ. CDR3 region: CASSLLVRTFYEQYF. The DNA for the CDR3 is TGCGCCAGCAGTCTGCTAGTAAGGACTTTCTACGAGCAGTACTTC.

This clone was found a few times. This chain uses TRBV6-6 with TRBJ1-3; D is ambiguous. V lost 8 bases to trimming and J lost 0 bases, with 14 bases between them. This CDR3 spans 15 amino acids. Germline V gene data show CDR1 as MNHNY and CDR2 as SVGAGI (reference sequence). CDR3 DNA: TGTGCCAGCTCCTACCTCCAGGTCTCTGGAAACACCATATATTTT. Translation gives CASSYLQVSGNTIYF.

The J gene is TRBJ2-7, the V gene TRBV5-4; D gene uncertain. Germline CDR1 reads SGHNT; CDR2 reads YYREEE (reference sequence). Trimming left V 3 bases short and J 0 bases short, with 13 bases between. CDR3 length: 15 amino acids. The CDR3 region is CASSSLRSSSYEQYF. The CDR3 nucleotides read TGTGCCAGCAGCTCTCTGAGGTCGAGCTCCTACGAGCAGTACTTC.

The rearrangement links TRBV6-1 to TRBJ2-3; possible D gene TRBD2, 5 bases. The germline V gene has CDR1 MNHNS and CDR2 SASEGT. The CDR3 is made up of 14 amino acids. V lost 7 bases, J lost 4 bases, and 15 bases lay in between. The CDR3 sequence: CASKTTSGADTQYF. CDR3 in DNA: TGTGCCAGCAAGACGACCTCCGGGGCAGATACGCAGTATTTT.

CDR3 loop: CASSFQDRAGGYTF. CDR3 DNA sequence: TGTGCCAGCAGTTTCCAGGACAGGGCGGGTGGCTACACCTTC. V gene TRBV27 combines with J gene TRBJ1-2, with 8 positions matching TRBD1. J gave up 7 bases and V 3 bases, and 7 bases lay outside the gene matches. The germline V gene encodes CDR1 MNHEY and CDR2 SMNVEV (reference sequence). The CDR3 has 14 residues.

V is TRBV11-2 and J is TRBJ2-2, with D tentatively TRBD2 (6 bases). Germline CDR1 and CDR2: SGHAT and FQNNGV. V was trimmed by 5 bases and J by 2 bases, leaving 12 bases between them. This CDR3 contains 15 residues. In DNA, the CDR3 is TGTGCCAGCAGCCGCTTAGCGGTTAACACCGGGGAGCTGTTTTTT. It yields the protein CASSRLAVNTGELFF.

This clone was detected only a few times. The chain joins TRBV7-2 to TRBJ2-3, with D perhaps TRBD1 (6 bases). Germline-derived CDR1 and CDR2 are SGHTA and FQGNSA. The CDR3 runs 15 residues. V lost 2 bases and J lost 3, with 12 bases in between. CDR3 region: CASSLSFRGTDTQYF. The CDR3 bases are TGTGCCAGCAGCTTAAGTTTCAGGGGTACAGATACGCAGTATTTT.

The gene calls are TRBV14 and TRBJ2-3, with 9 bases identical to TRBD2. J gave up 0 bases and V 0 bases, and 1 base lay outside the gene matches. The CDR3 contains 16 residues. CDR1 is SGHDN, CDR2 FVKESK, per germline. CDR3 nucleotides: TGTGCCAGCAGCCAAGATCTAGCGGGGAGCACAGATACGCAGTATTTT. Encoded protein: CASSQDLAGSTDTQYF.

The chain has TRBV7-2 and TRBJ2-7; 10 nucleotides agree with TRBD1. With V trimmed by 5 bases and J by 5 bases, 6 bases remained unmatched. Germline CDR1 and CDR2: SGHTA and FQGNSA. CDR3 length: 14 amino acids. CDR3 nucleotides: TGTGCCAGCAGCCTACGGGACAGGGGCGACGAGCAGTACTTC. Its protein is CASSLRDRGDEQYF.

The gene calls are TRBV6-1 and TRBJ1-2; 9 bases agree with TRBD1. The V segment lost 5 bases and the J segment 1 base; nucleotides outside the gene matches: 2. The CDR3 runs 14 residues. The V gene's germline CDR1 is MNHNS and CDR2 SASEGT. The CDR3 bases are TGTGCCAGCAGTTGGACAGGGGTTAACTATGGCTACACCTTC. Protein sequence: CASSWTGVNYGYTF.